This T cell receptor (beta chain) derives from a study of CD8 T cells in ankylosing spondylitis. MiXCR was run by TCRdb on the 5' RACE reads, yielding one entry per CDR3 protein. The table includes some 220,000 distinct CDR3 sequences, around 7.9% detected once. General study points: In synovial fluid and blood from reactive arthritis, some motif variants were previously reported. Made up of eight highly homologous variants, a TCR beta motif appeared characteristic of ankylosing spondylitis blood. In ankylosing spondylitis patients, matched synovial fluid reportedly showed significant enrichment of disease-linked clones.

The sample holds a few counts of this clonotype. As yet, its antigen is unknown. Germline lookup yields CDR1 SGHVS and CDR2 FNYEAQ. This CDR3 contains 15 residues. With V trimmed by 5 bases and J by 6 bases, 7 bases remained unmatched. Specimen: blood, either unsorted or a sorted T cell fraction (not recorded which). The J gene is TRBJ2-1, the V gene TRBV7-6; 10 bases line up with TRBD2. This TCR derives from a male donor with ankylosing spondylitis. CDR3 region: CASSLRTSGINEQFF. The CDR3 coding sequence is TGTGCCAGCAGCCTTCGGACTAGCGGTATCAATGAGCAGTTCTTC.